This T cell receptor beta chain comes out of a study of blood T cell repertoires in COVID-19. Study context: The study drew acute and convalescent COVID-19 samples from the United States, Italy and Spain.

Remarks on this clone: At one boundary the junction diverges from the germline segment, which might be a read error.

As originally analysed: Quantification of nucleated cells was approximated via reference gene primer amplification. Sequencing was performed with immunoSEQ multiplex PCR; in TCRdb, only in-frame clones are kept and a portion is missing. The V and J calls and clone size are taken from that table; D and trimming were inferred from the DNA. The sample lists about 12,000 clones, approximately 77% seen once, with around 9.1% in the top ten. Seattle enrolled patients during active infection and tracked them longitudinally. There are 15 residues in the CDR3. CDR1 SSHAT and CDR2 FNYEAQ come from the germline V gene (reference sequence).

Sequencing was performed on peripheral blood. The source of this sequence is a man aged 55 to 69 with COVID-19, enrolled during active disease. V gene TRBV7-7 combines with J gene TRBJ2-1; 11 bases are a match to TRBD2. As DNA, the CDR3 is TGTGCTAGCAGCCCAAGAGTAGCGGGAGGGAATGAGCAGTTCTTC. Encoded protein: CASSPRVAGGNEQFF.